Each of the 21 T cell receptor beta chains below was sequenced from the same sample in a study of blood T cell repertoires in COVID-19. Assay used: immunoSEQ multiplex PCR; TCRdb lists only in-frame clones, some missing. Here the sample spans about 200,000 clones, almost 90% being singletons. Sequences were obtained from peripheral blood. The receptors stem from a man younger than 35 with active or convalescent COVID-19.

The chain employs TRBV19 and TRBJ1-1, with a weak D call TRBD1 (5 bases). CDR3 length: 12 residues. V was cut by 4 bases and J by 4 bases, with 7 bases left in between. In germline, CDR1 is LNHDA, CDR2 SQIVND (reference sequence). This CDR3 reads CASSRGGTEAFF. The CDR3 DNA is TGTGCCAGTAGTAGGGGGGGCACTGAAGCTTTCTTT.

The chain carries TRBV9 and TRBJ1-4, with D unresolved. This CDR3 spans 14 amino acids. Trimming stripped 9 bases from V and 5 bases from J, with 17 bases between. Germline V CDR1 and CDR2: SGDLS, YYNGEE. Written as DNA, the CDR3 is TGTGCCACCGCGGGAGGAGGAGGGAATGAAAAACTGTTTTTT. It specifies CATAGGGGNEKLFF.

There are a few counts of this clone. The genes are TRBV6-4 and TRBJ1-2; D remains ambiguous. V was trimmed by 0 bases and J by 1 base, leaving 3 bases between them. CDR1 is MRHNA and CDR2 is SNTAGT in the germline V gene. The CDR3 length is 13 residues. CDR3 nucleotide sequence: TGTGCCAGCAGTGACTCTAATAACTATGGCTACACCTTC. Amino acids: CASSDSNNYGYTF.

The genes are TRBV30 and TRBJ1-5; D is possibly TRBD1 (5 bases). Trimming shortened V by 3 bases and J by 3 bases, and 12 bases separated the two germline ends. Germline V lookup: CDR1 GTSNPN, CDR2 SVGIG (reference sequence). The CDR3 length is 14 residues. CDR3 protein: CAWSGTRFNQPQHF. In DNA, the CDR3 is TGTGCCTGGAGCGGGACTCGGTTCAATCAGCCCCAGCATTTT.

V is TRBV6-5 and J is TRBJ2-7, with D perhaps matching TRBD1 (6 bases). Trimming shortened V by 4 bases and J by 1 base, and 11 bases separated the two germline ends. In germline, CDR1 is MNHEY, CDR2 SVGAGI. There are 14 residues in the CDR3. CDR3 in amino acids: CASSFATGSYEQYF. CDR3 nucleotides: TGTGCCAGCAGTTTCGCGACAGGATCCTACGAGCAGTACTTC.

This chain uses TRBV7-9 with TRBJ1-1; D possibly corresponds to TRBD1 (6 bases). This CDR3 is 15 amino acids long. Trimming removed 5 bases from V and 0 bases from J, with 13 bases in between. The germline gives CDR1 SEHNR, CDR2 FQNEAQ (reference sequence). This CDR3 is CASSPAQGMNTEAFF. The CDR3, as DNA: TGTGCCAGCAGCCCCGCCCAGGGGATGAACACTGAAGCTTTCTTT.

V usage is TRBV5-1 and J usage is TRBJ2-2, with 7 bases matching TRBD1. With V trimmed by 7 bases and J by 2 bases, 5 bases remained unmatched. The germline CDR1 and CDR2 sequences are SGHRS and YFSETQ. This CDR3 region has 14 residues. The CDR3 protein is CASGGQPNTGELFF. The CDR3, as DNA: TGCGCCAGCGGGGGACAGCCAAACACCGGGGAGCTGTTTTTT.

A remark on this clone: Other DNA sequences in this specimen translate into the identical CDR3. V is TRBV18 and J is TRBJ1-1; TRBD1 matches 9 bases. Looked up from germline, CDR1 is KGHSH and CDR2 is LQKENI. The CDR3 consists of 14 residues. The trim removed 3 bases at V and 1 base at J, leaving 0 bases unmatched. CDR3 residues: CASSPGQGNTEAFF. CDR3 DNA: TGTGCCAGCTCACCGGGACAGGGGAACACTGAAGCTTTCTTT.

This chain connects TRBV29-1 to TRBJ1-1; 10 nucleotides agree with TRBD1. Germline loops: CDR1 SQVTM, CDR2 ANQGSEA. The CDR3 has 15 residues. V dropped 0 bases and J dropped 8; count of bases not matched to a gene: 9. CDR3 nucleotides: TGCAGCGTTGAAGACACCGGGACAGGGGCGCGCGAAGCTTTCTTT. As protein: CSVEDTGTGAREAFF.

The chain employs TRBV3-1 (or the pseudogene TRBV3-2) and TRBJ2-7, with TRBD1 as a possible D gene (6 bases). The germline V gene has CDR1 LGHDT and CDR2 YNNKEL (reference sequence). The CDR3 consists of 15 residues. The germline V and J ends were trimmed by 0 bases and 2 bases, with 11 bases remaining between them. CDR3 nucleotide sequence: TGTGCCAGCAGCCAAGATTGGACAGAGGCCTACGAGCAGTACTTC. Translating it yields CASSQDWTEAYEQYF.

The rearrangement uses TRBV7-2 and TRBJ2-3; 7 nucleotides line up with TRBD2. The V and J ends lost 2 bases and 2 bases, in that order; junction bases with no gene match: 10. Germline V CDR1 and CDR2: SGHTA, FQGNSA. The CDR3 totals 17 residues. The DNA of the CDR3 is TGTGCCAGCAGCTTAAGCGCGGGAGCCTCCGTCACAGATACGCAGTATTTT. This gives the protein CASSLSAGASVTDTQYF.

Comments on this clone: One junction end does not reproduce the germline sequence, and a read error may be involved. V and J are TRBV3-1 (or the pseudogene TRBV3-2) and TRBJ2-7, with 14 bases matching TRBD2. Looked up from germline, CDR1 is LGHDT and CDR2 is YNNKEL (reference sequence). The CDR3 length is 13 residues. CDR3 sequence: CASSQGGLAGATF. The CDR3 DNA reads TGTGCCAGCAGCCAGGGGGGACTAGCGGGAGCAACCTTC.

There are a few counts of this clone. The chain employs TRBV11-2 and TRBJ2-1; D not resolved. The CDR3 has 18 residues. Per the germline V gene, CDR1 is SGHAT and CDR2 is FQNNGV. Trimming took off 2 bases at V and 0 bases at J, with 17 bases between the two ends. In nucleotides, the CDR3 is TGTGCCAGCAGCTTATTTTCGTCAGCGTTGAGCTCCTACAATGAGCAGTTCTTC. It specifies CASSLFSSALSSYNEQFF.

This sequence joins TRBV9 and TRBJ2-1; TRBD2 matches 7 bases. Germline V CDR1 and CDR2: SGDLS, YYNGEE. The trim removed 4 bases at V and 9 bases at J, leaving 4 bases unmatched. The CDR3 runs to 12 residues. The CDR3 loop reads CASSSREGEQFF. The CDR3 coding sequence is TGTGCCAGCAGCTCCAGGGAGGGTGAGCAGTTCTTC.

This clone is a singleton in its sample. The genes are TRBV7-9 and TRBJ2-1, with D unresolved. The germline V and J ends were trimmed by 1 base and 8 bases, with 12 bases remaining between them. The germline CDR1 and CDR2 sequences are SEHNR and FQNEAQ (reference sequence). This CDR3 contains 14 residues. In DNA form, the CDR3 reads TGTGCCAGCAGCTTAGGCCTACCAGGCGATGAGCAGTTCTTC. Amino acids: CASSLGLPGDEQFF.

The rearrangement joins TRBV3-1 (or the pseudogene TRBV3-2) to TRBJ2-3; tentatively, D is TRBD2 (6 bases). Germline V CDR1 and CDR2: LGHDT, YNNKEL (reference sequence). V lost 5 bases to trimming and J lost 2 bases, with 17 bases between them. The CDR3 extends over 16 amino acids. The CDR3 is CASSSSMTRATDTQYF. The CDR3 DNA reads TGTGCCAGCAGCTCGAGTATGACTAGGGCCACAGATACGCAGTATTTT.

The chain employs TRBV25-1 and TRBJ2-3; 7 nucleotides line up with TRBD2. The V and J ends lost 6 bases and 2 bases, in that order; junction bases with no gene match: 11. Per germline, CDR1 MGHDK and CDR2 SYGVNS. This CDR3 spans 16 amino acids. The CDR3 loop reads CASSEILAENTDTQYF. The CDR3 nucleotides are TGTGCCAGCAGCGAGATTCTAGCGGAGAACACAGATACGCAGTATTTT.

J is TRBJ2-7 and V is TRBV28; 8 bases are shared with TRBD2. CDR3 length: 12 residues. Trimming at V came to 6 bases and at J to 9 bases, leaving 7 bases not matched to a gene. Germline values: CDR1 MDHEN, CDR2 SYDVKM. CDR3 residues: CASSPGGGGQYF. DNA of the CDR3: TGTGCCAGCAGCCCCGGGGGGGGTGGGCAGTACTTC.

The chain recombines TRBV28 with TRBJ2-7, with D possibly being TRBD1 (5 bases). Trimming removed 2 bases at V and 2 bases at J, with 10 bases between. CDR1 is MDHEN, CDR2 SYDVKM, per germline. CDR3 length equals 14 residues. The CDR3 spells CASSLQGRPYEQYF. The DNA of the CDR3 is TGTGCCAGCAGTTTACAGGGCCGTCCCTACGAGCAGTACTTC. Supplemented by reference TRBV28 and TRBJ2-7, the full variable domain reads DVKVTQSSRYLVKRTGEKVFLECVQDMDHENMFWYRQDPGLGLRLIYFSYDVKMKEKGDIPEGYSVSREKKERFSLILESASTNQTSMYLCASSLQGRPYEQYFGPGTRLTVT.

The chain joins TRBV9 to TRBJ2-2; a possible D gene is TRBD2 (5 bases). V dropped 3 bases and J dropped 7 bases, with 10 bases sitting between them. In germline, CDR1 is SGDLS, CDR2 YYNGEE. This CDR3 spans 13 amino acids. Here the CDR3 DNA reads TGTGCCAGCAGCGGGCACGAGGGCGGGGAGCTGTTTTTT. It yields the protein CASSGHEGGELFF. The entire variable domain, with the rest obtained from reference TRBV9 and TRBJ2-2, is as follows: DSGVTQTPKHLITATGQRVTLRCSPRSGDLSVYWYQQSLDQGLQFLIQYYNGEERAKGNILERFSAQQFPDLHSELNLSSLELGDSALYFCASSGHEGGELFFGEGSRLTVL.

The chain employs TRBV5-1 and TRBJ2-5; 14 bases agree with TRBD2. With V trimmed by 2 bases and J by 2 bases, 5 bases remained unmatched. The CDR3 sequence is 17 residues long. The germline V gene has CDR1 SGHRS and CDR2 YFSETQ. CDR3 nucleotides: TGCGCCAGCAGCTTAGGACTAGCGGGAGGATATCAAGAGACCCAGTACTTC. This sequence encodes CASSLGLAGGYQETQYF.